A selection of T cell receptor beta chains follows, all from one sample in a study of blood T cell repertoires in COVID-19. The data were produced by immunoSEQ multiplex PCR, yet TCRdb's version contains in-frame clones alone and is incomplete. The sample holds about 240,000 clones, about 88% seen once. Sequencing input: peripheral blood. The source is a woman aged 45-60 years with COVID-19, enrolled during active disease. Both conserved end residues are part of each CDR3. A D gene is named only where the DNA matches it firmly. Part of the rows lack a size; the others show once, few, many or a class for expanded clones.

CDR3 protein: CASSDHNTGGELFF
CDR3 DNA: TGTGCCAGCAGCGACCACAATACAGGAGGGGAGCTGTTTTTT
clone size: .
J gene: TRBJ2-2
D gene: .
V gene: TRBV7-3

CDR3 protein: CASRFQGLNYTF
CDR3 DNA: TGTGCCAGCAGATTTCAGGGACTCAACTACACCTTC
clone size: few
J gene: TRBJ1-2
D gene: .
V gene: TRBV28

CDR3 protein: CASSVSGHTTGGYTF
CDR3 DNA: TGTGCCAGCAGCGTTTCCGGACATACCACCGGTGGCTACACCTTC
clone size: .
J gene: TRBJ1-2
D gene: .
V gene: TRBV2

CDR3 protein: CASSLGQGPNQPQHF
CDR3 DNA: TGTGCCAGTAGTCTGGGACAGGGACCGAATCAGCCCCAGCATTTT
clone size: .
J gene: TRBJ1-5
D gene: TRBD1
V gene: TRBV19

CDR3 protein: CASSQGSPGHSNEQFF
CDR3 DNA: TGTGCCAGCAGCCAAGGTAGCCCGGGACATAGCAATGAGCAGTTCTTC
clone size: .
J gene: TRBJ2-1
D gene: .
V gene: TRBV3-1/TRBV3-2

CDR3 protein: CASSFSDGDGYTF
CDR3 DNA: TGTGCCAGCAGTTTTTCAGACGGGGATGGCTACACCTTC
clone size: .
J gene: TRBJ1-2
D gene: .
V gene: TRBV28

CDR3 protein: CASSERGTNYGYTF
CDR3 DNA: TGTGCCAGCAGTGAAAGGGGAACTAACTATGGCTACACCTTC
clone size: .
J gene: TRBJ1-2
D gene: .
V gene: TRBV2

CDR3 protein: CASSEYGHGLGSPLHF
CDR3 DNA: TGTGCCAGCAGTGAATATGGACATGGCTTGGGATCACCCCTCCACTTT
clone size: .
J gene: TRBJ1-6
D gene: .
V gene: TRBV2

CDR3 protein: CASSVDTSGGTDTQYF
CDR3 DNA: TGTGCCAGCAGCGTAGATACTAGCGGGGGCACAGATACGCAGTATTTT
clone size: .
J gene: TRBJ2-3
D gene: TRBD2
V gene: TRBV9

CDR3 protein: CATSPGTYEQYF
CDR3 DNA: TGTGCCACCTCCCCAGGGACCTACGAGCAGTACTTC
clone size: .
J gene: TRBJ2-7
D gene: .
V gene: TRBV24-1

CDR3 protein: CASSLGSVSYEQYF
CDR3 DNA: TGTGCCAGCAGCTTAGGATCAGTCTCCTACGAGCAGTACTTC
clone size: .
J gene: TRBJ2-7
D gene: .
V gene: TRBV7-9

CDR3 protein: CASSSDPQGKGDQPQHF
CDR3 DNA: TGTGCCAGTAGTTCCGATCCACAGGGTAAGGGAGATCAGCCCCAGCATTTT
clone size: .
J gene: TRBJ1-5
D gene: .
V gene: TRBV19

CDR3 protein: CASSPGQSTGELFF
CDR3 DNA: TGTGCCAGCAGTCCGGGACAGAGCACCGGGGAGCTGTTTTTT
clone size: .
J gene: TRBJ2-2
D gene: TRBD1
V gene: TRBV28

CDR3 protein: CASSIRTSGGANNEQFF
CDR3 DNA: TGTGCCAGTAGTATCAGGACTAGCGGGGGGGCCAACAATGAGCAGTTCTTC
clone size: .
J gene: TRBJ2-1
D gene: TRBD2
V gene: TRBV19

CDR3 protein: CATSISDRVNTEAFF
CDR3 DNA: TGTGCCACCAGCATTTCGGACAGGGTGAACACTGAAGCTTTCTTT
clone size: .
J gene: TRBJ1-1
D gene: TRBD1
V gene: TRBV15

CDR3 protein: CASSLGLPTDTQYF
CDR3 DNA: TGCGCCAGCAGCCTCGGACTCCCCACAGATACGCAGTATTTT
clone size: .
J gene: TRBJ2-3
D gene: .
V gene: TRBV5-1

CDR3 protein: CASRWLGTDTQYF
CDR3 DNA: TGTGCCAGCAGATGGCTCGGCACAGATACGCAGTATTTT
clone size: .
J gene: TRBJ2-3
D gene: .
V gene: TRBV11-3

CDR3 protein: CASSMGQGLNQPQHF
CDR3 DNA: TGTGCCAGTAGTATGGGACAGGGATTAAATCAGCCCCAGCATTTT
clone size: once
J gene: TRBJ1-5
D gene: TRBD1
V gene: TRBV19

CDR3 protein: CAIALQGANTEAFF
CDR3 DNA: TGTGCCATCGCTCTACAGGGGGCGAACACTGAAGCTTTCTTT
clone size: .
J gene: TRBJ1-1
D gene: TRBD1
V gene: TRBV10-3

CDR3 protein: CASSPSYRGDTQYF
CDR3 DNA: TGTGCCAGCAGCCCATCATACAGGGGAGATACGCAGTATTTT
clone size: .
J gene: TRBJ2-3
D gene: TRBD1
V gene: TRBV3-1/TRBV3-2

CDR3 protein: CASSLEWSRGEKLFF
CDR3 DNA: TGCGCCAGCAGCTTGGAGTGGAGTCGCGGTGAAAAACTGTTTTTT
clone size: .
J gene: TRBJ1-4
D gene: .
V gene: TRBV5-1

CDR3 protein: CASSYERRTGNRTEAFF
CDR3 DNA: TGTGCCAGCAGCTATGAGAGGCGAACGGGGAACCGCACTGAAGCTTTCTTT
clone size: .
J gene: TRBJ1-1
D gene: .
V gene: TRBV7-2

CDR3 protein: CAWGTVVDDSTGELFF
CDR3 DNA: TGTGCCTGGGGGACAGTAGTTGATGATTCCACCGGGGAGCTGTTTTTT
clone size: .
J gene: TRBJ2-2
D gene: TRBD1
V gene: TRBV30

CDR3 protein: CASGHLRDRVNEKLFF
CDR3 DNA: TGTGCCAGCGGACACCTTCGGGACAGGGTAAATGAAAAACTGTTTTTT
clone size: .
J gene: TRBJ1-4
D gene: TRBD1
V gene: TRBV2

CDR3 protein: CASSFRGNYGYTF
CDR3 DNA: TGTGCCAGCAGCTTCAGGGGGAACTATGGCTACACCTTC
clone size: .
J gene: TRBJ1-2
D gene: TRBD1
V gene: TRBV5-6

CDR3 protein: CASSYDRGKGQPQHF
CDR3 DNA: TGTGCCAGCAGTTATGACAGGGGGAAGGGTCAGCCCCAGCATTTT
clone size: .
J gene: TRBJ1-5
D gene: TRBD1
V gene: TRBV6-2/TRBV6-3